Below are 6 T cell receptor beta chains sequenced from a single sample in a study of shared clonotypes between healthy human individuals. Method: immunoSEQ multiplex PCR; TCRdb's copy keeps in-frame clones and lacks some. Of about 490,000 clones in the sample, around four fifths are singletons; the top ten hold more than 10%. Sequenced sample: PBMCs. Source of these receptors: a woman aged 40-49 years in good health. Some clones in this sample may be carry-over from other donors' samples.

The chain has TRBV28 and TRBJ1-3; the D gene is possibly TRBD1 (5 bases). The CDR3 sequence is 15 residues long. Germline V gives CDR1 MDHEN, CDR2 SYDVKM. Deletions cut 4 bases from V and 5 bases from J, with 15 bases between. The CDR3 here is CASSSGTVMRNTIYF. CDR3 DNA sequence: TGTGCCAGCAGTTCGGGGACGGTGATGAGAAACACCATATATTTT.

This rearrangement joins TRBV4-2 to TRBJ2-2; TRBD1 aligns across 7 bases. The junction had 11 bases not matched to a gene; V was cut back by 5 bases and J by 2 bases. CDR3 length: 17 amino acids. The germline CDR1 and CDR2 sequences are LGHNA and YNFKEQ. CDR3 DNA sequence: TGTGCCAGCAGCAACAGGGGATGGGGGAGAAACACCGGGGAGCTGTTTTTT. Residues: CASSNRGWGRNTGELFF.

The rearrangement joins TRBV13 to TRBJ2-3, with 9 bases identical to TRBD2. This CDR3 is built from 16 residues. Per germline, CDR1 PRHDT and CDR2 FYEKMQ (reference sequence). Trimming at V came to 0 bases and at J to 1 base, leaving 2 bases not matched to a gene. CDR3 DNA: TGTGCCAGCAGCTTAGGACTAGCGGGCCGCACAGATACGCAGTATTTT. This translates into CASSLGLAGRTDTQYF.

V is TRBV19 and J is TRBJ2-2; tentatively, D is TRBD2 (5 bases). This CDR3 comprises 15 residues. In germline, CDR1 is LNHDA, CDR2 SQIVND (reference sequence). V was shortened by 7 bases and J by 2 bases, with 14 bases between the two germline ends. CDR3 nucleotide sequence: TGTGCCAGTACCAAAAGGACTTCTAACACCGGGGAGCTGTTTTTT. Its protein product is CASTKRTSNTGELFF. Full variable domain (remainder filled in from reference TRBV19 and TRBJ2-2): DGGITQSPKYLFRKEGQNVTLSCEQNLNHDAMYWYRQDPGQGLRLIYYSQIVNDFQKGDIAEGYSVSREKKESFPLTVTSAQKNPTAFYLCASTKRTSNTGELFFGEGSRLTVL.

This rearrangement joins TRBV29-1 to TRBJ1-2; a weak D match, TRBD1 (5 bases). V was cut by 4 bases and J by 4 bases, with 13 bases left in between. Germline loops: CDR1 SQVTM, CDR2 ANQGSEA. The CDR3 loop spans 13 amino acids. CDR3 nucleotide sequence: TGCAGCGTTGCTGAGGGACCTCGCTATGGCTACACCTTC. Translating gives CSVAEGPRYGYTF.

This clone was seen only a few times. Other DNA sequences in this specimen translate into the identical CDR3. This rearrangement joins TRBV2 to TRBJ2-7; no definite D call. There are 10 residues in the CDR3. V was trimmed by 3 bases and J by 4 bases, leaving 1 base between them. Germline assignment: CDR1 SNHLY and CDR2 FYNNEI. The CDR3 coding sequence is TGTGCCAGCAGTGAGTACGAGCAGTACTTC. Its protein product is CASSEYEQYF.